These 2 T cell receptor beta chains were sequenced from one sample in a study of identical twins. TCRdb re-analysed the 5' RACE reads in MiXCR, keeping a single row per CDR3 protein. The sample holds 140,000 to 150,000 distinct CDR3 sequences; around 3.5% are singletons and the top ten take around 8.1%. Sample: memory T cells sorted from blood. These receptors all stem from a man between 18 and 35 years old in good health.

This clonotype was observed many times. The CDR3 sequence is CASSLGGRGRPQHF. Written as DNA, the CDR3 is TGTGCCAGCAGTTTAGGCGGCAGGGGGCGGCCCCAGCATTTT. The chain carries TRBV28 and TRBJ1-5, with 8 nucleotides matching TRBD1. Per the germline V gene, CDR1 is MDHEN and CDR2 is SYDVKM. Losses at the gene ends were 2 bases for V and 9 bases for J; bases not matched to a gene: 6. CDR3 size: 14 residues.

This clonotype was found many times. The chain has TRBV12-3 or TRBV12-4 and TRBJ2-1, with 8 nucleotides matching TRBD1. V was pared by 5 bases and J by 0 bases, with 6 bases of the junction left unmatched. The CDR3 totals 16 residues. The CDR3 sequence: CASSRGQDLSYNEQFF. The DNA for the CDR3 is TGTGCCAGCAGTCGGGGACAGGACCTCTCCTACAATGAGCAGTTCTTC.